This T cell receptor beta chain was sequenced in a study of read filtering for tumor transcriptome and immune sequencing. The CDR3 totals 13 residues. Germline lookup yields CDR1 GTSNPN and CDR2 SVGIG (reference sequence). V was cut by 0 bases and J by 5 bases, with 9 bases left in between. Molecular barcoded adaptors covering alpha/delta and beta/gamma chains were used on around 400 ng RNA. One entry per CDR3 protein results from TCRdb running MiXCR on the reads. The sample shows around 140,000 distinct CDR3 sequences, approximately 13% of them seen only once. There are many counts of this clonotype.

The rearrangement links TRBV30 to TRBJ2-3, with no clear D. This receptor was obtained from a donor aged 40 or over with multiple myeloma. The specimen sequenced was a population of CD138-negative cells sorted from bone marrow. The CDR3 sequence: CAWSVTTLDTQYF. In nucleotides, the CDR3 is TGTGCCTGGAGTGTAACGACGCTAGATACGCAGTATTTT.